The rows below give T cell receptor beta chains drawn from one sample of a study of a mutant IDH1 vaccine in newly diagnosed glioma. Their antigens remain unidentified. Generated by immunoSEQ multiplex PCR, the TCRdb table keeps only in-frame clones and is missing some. Found here are about 34,000 clones, 85% to 90% of them singletons; the top ten hold approximately 12%. The material sequenced was PBMCs, taken from a glioma patient whose treatment included an IDH1 peptide vaccine. These receptors came from a woman aged 25 to 39 with glioma. Both conserved end residues are part of each CDR3. A D gene is named only where the DNA matches it firmly. Some rows have no size entry. The others give once, few or many, or a class for an expanded clone.

clone size | D gene | J gene | V gene | CDR3 DNA | CDR3 protein
. | TRBD1 | TRBJ1-5 | TRBV19 | TGTGCCAGCGTCCGAGGTGGGACAGGGGAACAGCCCCAGCATTTT | CASVRGGTGEQPQHF
. | . | TRBJ2-7 | TRBV5-4 | TGTGCCAGCAGCTCTCCGGGCTACGAGCAGTACTTC | CASSSPGYEQYF
few | . | TRBJ2-4 | TRBV29-1 | TGCAGCGCCCCCGGCGGGCCAGGGGAGAGCATTCAGTACTTC | CSAPGGPGESIQYF
. | . | TRBJ2-3 | TRBV27 | TGTGCCAGCAGCGCAACAGATACGCAGTATTTT | CASSATDTQYF
. | . | TRBJ2-5 | TRBV9 | TGTGCCAGCAGTTTTCTTGGGGGCCTACAAGAGACCCAGTACTTC | CASSFLGGLQETQYF
. | . | TRBJ1-5 | TRBV19 | TGTGCCAGTAGTATTGCTCGACTAATCCGACAGGCTAATCAGCCCCAGCATTTT | CASSIARLIRQANQPQHF
. | TRBD2 | TRBJ2-1 | TRBV5-4 | TGTGCCAGCAGCTCCCTAGGGGGCGGGGGGGCTGATGAGCAGTTCTTC | CASSSLGGGGADEQFF
. | TRBD1 | TRBJ1-6 | TRBV25-1 | TGTGCCAGCAGTCACAGGGGTTCCGCTAATTCACCCCTCCACTTT | CASSHRGSANSPLHF
. | . | TRBJ1-5 | TRBV7-9 | TGTGCCAGCAGCTTAGAGTCTACAGGGAATCAGCCCCAGCATTTT | CASSLESTGNQPQHF
. | . | TRBJ1-6 | TRBV19 | TGTGCCAGTAGTATCCTCGGTAATTCACCCCTCCACTTT | CASSILGNSPLHF
. | TRBD2 | TRBJ2-7 | TRBV5-1 | TGCGCCAGCAGCTTGGCCCCCCCTCTAGCGGGGGACGGCGAGCAGTACTTC | CASSLAPPLAGDGEQYF
. | . | TRBJ1-4 | TRBV15 | TGTGCCACCAGCAGAGGGACGCTGAATGAAAAACTGTTTTTT | CATSRGTLNEKLFF
. | TRBD1 | TRBJ1-1 | TRBV2 | TGTGCCAGCAAACCGGGACAGTGGACTGAAGCTTTCTTT | CASKPGQWTEAFF
. | . | TRBJ2-7 | TRBV5-1 | TGCGCCAGCAGCTTCGGTCACGGTGACAGGAGGTACGAGCAGTACTTC | CASSFGHGDRRYEQYF
. | TRBD1 | TRBJ1-1 | TRBV6-1 | TGTGCCAGCAGTGAATCAGGGGGTCGACCTATTTTGAACACTGAAGCTTTCTTT | CASSESGGRPILNTEAFF
. | . | TRBJ1-4 | TRBV13 | TGTGCCAGCCAAGCCCGGACAGTGAATGAAAAACTGTTTTTT | CASQARTVNEKLFF
. | . | TRBJ1-1 | TRBV9 | TGTGCCAGCAGCCCACAAGCGGCTCGCGACACTGAAGCTTTCTTT | CASSPQAARDTEAFF
. | . | TRBJ1-5 | TRBV7-2 | TGTGCCAGCAGCCGGGAGCATTCCCCCAATCAGCCCCAGCATTTT | CASSREHSPNQPQHF
. | . | TRBJ1-2 | TRBV30 | TGTGCCTGGAGTGGGCGTGCCTCCCGCAACTATGGCTACACCTTC | CAWSGRASRNYGYTF
. | . | TRBJ2-2 | TRBV5-6 | TGTGCCAGCAGCTTGGGGCTCACCGGGGAGCTGTTTTTT | CASSLGLTGELFF
. | TRBD1 | TRBJ2-3 | TRBV6-4 | TGTGCCAGCAGTATAGGGGACAGGGACACAGATACGCAGTATTTT | CASSIGDRDTDTQYF
. | TRBD2 | TRBJ2-1 | TRBV6-6 | TGTGCCAGCAGTCCCGGGACTAGCTCCTTAAATGAGCAGTTCTTC | CASSPGTSSLNEQFF
. | TRBD1 | TRBJ1-1 | TRBV14 | TGTGCCAGCAGCCAAGATAGTGGGACAGGGCTGAACACTGAAGCTTTCTTT | CASSQDSGTGLNTEAFF
once | TRBD2 | TRBJ2-2 | TRBV5-4 | TGTGCCAGCAGCTGGGGCGGGGGAACGAACACCGGGGAGCTGTTTTTT | CASSWGGGTNTGELFF
. | . | TRBJ2-1 | TRBV4-3 | TGCGCCAGCAGCCAAGAGATAGCCTACAATGAGCAGTTCTTC | CASSQEIAYNEQFF
. | . | TRBJ1-1 | TRBV6-6 | TGTGCCAGCAGTGGACAGCACACTGAAGCTTTCTTT | CASSGQHTEAFF
once | . | TRBJ2-3 | TRBV10-1 | TGCGCCAGCAGTGACCGCCTAGACTTCGATACGCAGTATTTT | CASSDRLDFDTQYF
few | . | TRBJ2-7 | TRBV7-9 | TGTGCCAGCAGCCCCTTCGGGTCATACGAGCAGTACTTC | CASSPFGSYEQYF
. | . | TRBJ1-2 | TRBV27 | TGTGCCAGCAGTTTCCAAGGGGCTAGGAACTATGGCTACACCTTC | CASSFQGARNYGYTF
once | . | TRBJ2-7 | TRBV4-1 | TGCGCCAGCAGCCAAGGACTCGCAGAGCAGTACTTC | CASSQGLAEQYF
. | TRBD1 | TRBJ2-3 | TRBV15 | TGTGCCACCAGTACCGACAGGGCCCCTGTCGATACGCAGTATTTT | CATSTDRAPVDTQYF
once | . | TRBJ1-5 | TRBV28 | TGTGCCAGCAGTTTAGAGGGGCAGAAGCCCCAGCATTTT | CASSLEGQKPQHF
. | . | TRBJ2-2 | TRBV18 | TGTGCCAGCTCACCAAAGGGGGGGAATGGCACCGGGGAGCTGTTTTTT | CASSPKGGNGTGELFF
. | . | TRBJ1-1 | TRBV9 | TGTGCCAGCAGCGTATCTGGGAACACTGAAGCTTTCTTT | CASSVSGNTEAFF
once | . | TRBJ2-2 | TRBV30 | TGTGCCGTACAGGAGACCGGGGAGCTGTTTTTT | CAVQETGELFF
few | . | TRBJ2-3 | TRBV7-9 | TGTGCCAGCGGGGTAGCCACAGATACGCAGTATTTT | CASGVATDTQYF
. | . | TRBJ1-3 | TRBV25-1 | TGTGCCAGCAGTCCTCCAGGATCCCACTCTGGAAACACCATATATTTT | CASSPPGSHSGNTIYF
. | . | TRBJ2-2 | TRBV2 | TGTGCCTGCGCTCTTACCAATCCCGTCACCGGGGAGCTGTTTTTT | CACALTNPVTGELFF
. | TRBD2 | TRBJ2-7 | TRBV5-4 | TGTGCCAGCAGCTTGGGACTAGCGGCGGGGCCCTACGAGCAGTACTTC | CASSLGLAAGPYEQYF
once | TRBD1 | TRBJ1-1 | TRBV5-4 | TGTGCCAGCAGCTTGTTTCACAGGGGGCAAGACACTGAAGCTTTCTTT | CASSLFHRGQDTEAFF
. | . | TRBJ1-2 | TRBV6-1 | TGTGCCAGCCAAAGGGACCTCACCATCTATGGCTACACCTTC | CASQRDLTIYGYTF
. | TRBD1 | TRBJ1-5 | TRBV5-8 | TGTGCCAGCAGCTTCGGACAGGCTAGCAATCAGCCCCAGCATTTT | CASSFGQASNQPQHF
. | . | TRBJ2-3 | TRBV7-9 | TGTGCCAGCAGCTCTCCAGATACGCAGTATTTT | CASSSPDTQYF